These 32 T cell receptor beta chains originate from one sample sequenced in a study of cytomegalovirus exposure and HLA in healthy donors. A multiplex PCR was run with 60 Vbeta primers and 13 Jbeta primers. Some clones are missing from TCRdb's copy, which holds only in-frame ones; the method was immunoSEQ multiplex PCR. The sample contains 150,000 to 200,000 clones, over 70% of which appear only once. The sample taken for sequencing was PBMCs. Receptor source: a female donor in good health and CMV-seronegative.

The chain employs TRBV27 and TRBJ2-7, with D possibly being TRBD2 (6 bases). Germline CDR1 and CDR2: MNHEY and SMNVEV (reference sequence). Deletions cut 3 bases from V and 4 bases from J, with 19 bases between. The CDR3 spans 16 residues. CDR3 loop: CASSLGLARLSYEQYF. CDR3 in DNA: TGTGCCAGCAGTTTGGGCCTAGCGAGACTCTCATACGAGCAGTACTTC.

This sequence joins TRBV19 and TRBJ1-5; tentatively, D is TRBD1 (6 bases). The V end was cut by 7 bases, the J end by 3 bases, with 16 bases between. Germline CDR1 is LNHDA and CDR2 is SQIVND (reference sequence). The CDR3 is made up of 15 amino acids. The DNA of the CDR3 is TGTGCCAGTATCGAGGGTACAGGGTCCAATCAGCCCCAGCATTTT. Its protein is CASIEGTGSNQPQHF.

J is TRBJ2-1 and V is TRBV7-9, with 8 bases matching TRBD1. CDR1 is SEHNR, CDR2 FQNEAQ, per germline (reference sequence). Trimming cost V 2 bases and J 8 bases; bases outside gene matches: 11. The CDR3 is made up of 16 amino acids. The CDR3: CASSLPFRTGIDEQFF. CDR3 coding DNA: TGTGCCAGCAGCTTACCTTTTCGGACAGGGATCGATGAGCAGTTCTTC.

This chain connects TRBV10-1 to TRBJ2-7; TRBD2 is a possible D gene (5 bases). There are 12 residues in the CDR3. V was shortened by 4 bases and J by 2 bases, with 6 bases between the two germline ends. Germline V gene sequence: CDR1 WNHNN, CDR2 SYGVQD (reference sequence). The chain's CDR3 is CASSGGTYEQYF. The CDR3 DNA is TGCGCCAGCAGTGGAGGGACCTACGAGCAGTACTTC.

A few counts support this clone. Here the CDR3 DNA reads TGTGCCAGCAGCTTGGGGCAGATCACCGGGGAGCTGTTTTTT. This codes for CASSLGQITGELFF. The chain combines TRBV11-3 with TRBJ2-2; D perhaps matches TRBD1 (5 bases). Trimming left V 3 bases short and J 4 bases short, with 9 bases between. Per the germline V gene, CDR1 is SGHNT and CDR2 is YENEEA. The CDR3 contains 14 residues.

Note on this clone: One junction end disagrees with the germline gene, perhaps due to a read error. This chain uses TRBV28 with TRBJ2-1, with D possibly matching TRBD1 (5 bases). The CDR3 runs to 13 residues. Germline-derived CDR1 and CDR2 are MDHEN and SYDVKM. CDR3: CASSLQRPGPQVF. The CDR3 nucleotides are TGTGCCAGCAGTTTACAACGACCAGGCCCACAGGTCTTC.

The chain combines TRBV29-1 with TRBJ1-4; weak D call: TRBD1 (6 bases). The CDR3 consists of 12 residues. Trimming stripped 6 bases from V and 4 bases from J, with 9 bases between. Germline V gene data show CDR1 as SQVTM and CDR2 as ANQGSEA. The CDR3 DNA is TGCAGCGTCCGGGACAATAATGAAAAACTGTTTTTT. This sequence encodes CSVRDNNEKLFF.

This chain uses TRBV15 with TRBJ2-3, with D tentatively TRBD1 (6 bases). With 3 bases removed from V and 5 bases from J, the gap between germline ends came to 18 bases. Germline-derived CDR1 and CDR2 are LNHNV and YYDKDF (reference sequence). CDR3 length: 16 residues. The CDR3: CATSRATGFGGDTQYF. CDR3 sequence (DNA): TGTGCCACCAGCAGGGCTACAGGGTTTGGTGGAGATACGCAGTATTTT.

The chain combines TRBV18 with TRBJ1-1; a weak D match, TRBD1 (6 bases). V lost 8 bases to trimming and J lost 4 bases, with 17 bases between them. CDR1 and CDR2 from the germline V gene are KGHSH and LQKENI. CDR3 size: 14 residues. The CDR3 DNA reads TGTGCCAGCAGAGCCCAGGGGAAGGGCACTGAAGCTTTCTTT. As protein: CASRAQGKGTEAFF.

This rearrangement joins TRBV23-1 to TRBJ1-5, with 7 positions matching TRBD1. TRBV23-1 is an ORF, with its function uncertain. The CDR3 runs to 16 residues. V lost 4 bases, J lost 5 bases, and 11 bases stayed unmatched. Here the CDR3 reads CASSPTRGEPHQPQHF. DNA of the CDR3: TGCGCCAGCAGTCCCACCAGGGGGGAACCCCATCAGCCCCAGCATTTT.

V gene TRBV9 combines with J gene TRBJ2-3; 7 positions match TRBD1. V shed 4 bases and J 3 bases; nucleotides not matched to a gene: 5. The CDR3 consists of 14 residues. Germline loops: CDR1 SGDLS, CDR2 YYNGEE. This CDR3 is CASSTRTGTDTQYF. CDR3 DNA sequence: TGTGCCAGCAGCACCCGGACAGGAACAGATACGCAGTATTTT.

This chain joins TRBV6-5 and TRBJ1-5; 8 nucleotides align to TRBD1. Germline assignment: CDR1 MNHEY and CDR2 SVGAGI. The length of the CDR3 is 14 residues. V shed 2 bases, J shed 4 bases, and the junction held 1 base outside the gene matches. The CDR3 spells CASSYGDRNQPQHF. The CDR3 DNA sequence: TGTGCCAGCAGTTACGGGGACAGGAATCAGCCCCAGCATTTT.

In its sample, this clone was seen once. The chain's CDR3 is CASSLYKTVLHYGYTF. The CDR3 coding sequence is TGTGCCAGCAGCCTTTACAAGACAGTTCTCCACTATGGCTACACCTTC. The genes are TRBV7-8 and TRBJ1-2; TRBD1 is a possible D gene (5 bases). Trimming pared 5 bases from V and 3 bases from J, leaving 19 bases between. This CDR3 comprises 16 residues. CDR1 is SGHVS and CDR2 is FQNEAQ in the germline V gene.

The chain joins TRBV30 to TRBJ2-1; 7 nucleotides line up with TRBD1. CDR1 and CDR2 from the germline V gene are GTSNPN and SVGIG (reference sequence). This CDR3 spans 15 amino acids. J was trimmed by 4 bases and V by 0 bases; bases with no gene match: 6. In DNA form, the CDR3 reads TGTGCCTGGAGTGTAGACAGGGTGTTGTACAATGAGCAGTTCTTC. Protein product: CAWSVDRVLYNEQFF.

J is TRBJ1-1 and V is TRBV18; D ambiguous. From germline, CDR1 is KGHSH and CDR2 LQKENI. This CDR3 spans 14 amino acids. Trimming removed 3 bases from V and 0 bases from J, with 8 bases in between. CDR3 amino acids: CASSPQSVNTEAFF. The CDR3 DNA reads TGTGCCAGCTCACCTCAGTCTGTGAACACTGAAGCTTTCTTT.

The chain carries TRBV4-3 and TRBJ2-1; D is unclear. V was clipped by 1 base and J by 6 bases, with 10 bases between them. The CDR3 extends over 14 amino acids. The germline CDR1 and CDR2 sequences are LGHNA and YSLEER. Written as DNA, the CDR3 is TGCGCCAGCAGCCAAGGTTTGGCAGGCAATGAGCAGTTCTTC. This translates into CASSQGLAGNEQFF.

The count of this clone is one. The chain combines TRBV19 with TRBJ2-3; D perhaps matches TRBD2 (6 bases). Per germline, CDR1 LNHDA and CDR2 SQIVND (reference sequence). The CDR3 spans 13 residues. Trimming cost V 9 bases and J 0 bases, with 10 bases left between them. The CDR3 DNA reads TGTGCCAGCCGACTAGAGAGCACAGATACGCAGTATTTT. It specifies CASRLESTDTQYF. Full variable domain (remainder filled in from reference TRBV19 and TRBJ2-3): DGGITQSPKYLFRKEGQNVTLSCEQNLNHDAMYWYRQDPGQGLRLIYYSQIVNDFQKGDIAEGYSVSREKKESFPLTVTSAQKNPTAFYLCASRLESTDTQYFGPGTRLTVL.

The chain is built from TRBV19 and TRBJ2-7, with D hard to call. Between the trimmed V and J ends, which lost 2 bases and 4 bases, there was a span of 12 bases. Germline loops: CDR1 LNHDA, CDR2 SQIVND (reference sequence). The CDR3 consists of 14 residues. The CDR3 sequence: CASSINTDGYEQYF. The DNA for the CDR3 is TGTGCCAGTAGTATAAATACCGACGGGTACGAGCAGTACTTC.

This clone came up a few times. This chain uses TRBV4-3 with TRBJ2-1; D might be TRBD2 (7 bases). Trimming took 0 bases from V and 4 from J, leaving 13 bases between them. There are 16 residues in the CDR3. The germline CDR1 and CDR2 sequences are LGHNA and YSLEER. CDR3 region: CASSQEGGASYNEQFF. For the CDR3, the DNA is TGCGCCAGCAGCCAAGAAGGGGGGGCCTCTTACAATGAGCAGTTCTTC.

On this clone itself: Distinct nucleotide sequences in the sample also encode this CDR3. V gene TRBV15 combines with J gene TRBJ1-5, with D possibly being TRBD1 (5 bases). There are 17 residues in the CDR3. V was clipped by 1 base and J by 0 bases, with 13 bases between them. CDR1 and CDR2 from the germline V gene are LNHNV and YYDKDF (reference sequence). The CDR3 spells CATSRGTGVYSNQPQHF. CDR3 in DNA: TGTGCCACCAGCAGAGGGACGGGGGTGTATAGCAATCAGCCCCAGCATTTT.

V is TRBV27 and J is TRBJ2-3, with TRBD2 matching over 12 bases. The CDR3 covers 20 residues. CDR1 MNHEY and CDR2 SMNVEV come from the germline V gene (reference sequence). Trimming at V came to 2 bases and at J to 4 bases, leaving 16 bases not matched to a gene. The CDR3 region is CASSLSPLMRGTSGPDTQYF. The DNA of the CDR3 is TGTGCCAGCAGTTTAAGTCCTTTAATGAGAGGGACTAGCGGGCCAGATACGCAGTATTTT.

CDR3 amino acids: CASRGGRGYNEQFF. CDR3 bases: TGTGCCAGCAGGGGCGGGAGAGGGTACAATGAGCAGTTCTTC. The V gene is TRBV5-6, the J gene TRBJ2-1; 7 bases fit TRBD2. After removal of 5 bases from V and 4 bases from J, the junction contained 6 bases not matched to a gene. The germline V gene has CDR1 SGHDT and CDR2 YYEEEE. The CDR3 length is 14 residues.

The chain uses TRBV27 and TRBJ1-2; D possibly corresponds to TRBD1 (6 bases). CDR1 and CDR2 from the germline V gene are MNHEY and SMNVEV (reference sequence). The CDR3 length is 15 residues. V was trimmed by 3 bases and J by 8 bases, leaving 19 bases between them. The CDR3 coding sequence is TGTGCCAGCAGTTTCCGCGGATCTGGGGGCCTCGGCTACACCTTC. Encoded protein: CASSFRGSGGLGYTF.

This chain's CDR3 is CASSDRRGYGYTF. CDR3 nucleotides: TGTGCCAGCAGTGATAGGCGAGGCTATGGCTACACCTTC. The rearrangement links TRBV6-1 to TRBJ1-2; no clear D. Germline lookup yields CDR1 MNHNS and CDR2 SASEGT. Trimming cost V 3 bases and J 4 bases, with 9 bases left between them. CDR3 length: 13 amino acids.

V is TRBV9 and J is TRBJ2-7; TRBD2 aligns across 7 bases. The CDR3 length is 15 residues. The trim removed 2 bases at V and 2 bases at J, leaving 7 bases unmatched. Germline V gene sequence: CDR1 SGDLS, CDR2 YYNGEE. The CDR3 loop reads CASSVGGGTTYEQYF. CDR3 DNA sequence: TGTGCCAGCAGCGTTGGCGGGGGAACGACCTACGAGCAGTACTTC.

This chain uses TRBV7-2 with TRBJ2-1, with D perhaps TRBD2 (6 bases). CDR1 SGHTA and CDR2 FQGNSA come from the germline V gene. V shed 0 bases and J shed 5 bases, with 8 bases lying between them. The CDR3 has 14 amino acids. DNA for the CDR3: TGTGCCAGCAGCTTAGCGGGACTCAACAATGAGCAGTTCTTC. It translates to CASSLAGLNNEQFF.

The chain links TRBV6-5 to TRBJ2-2; 12 bases align to TRBD1. Per the germline V gene, CDR1 is MNHEY and CDR2 is SVGAGI. The CDR3 is 15 amino acids. V was clipped by 7 bases and J by 7 bases; unmatched bases: 7. CDR3 in amino acids: CASTGDRGLFGELFF. The CDR3 coding sequence is TGTGCCAGCACCGGGGACAGGGGGCTTTTCGGGGAGCTGTTTTTT.

This clone was counted a few times. The V call is TRBV27, the J call TRBJ2-1; no clear D. This CDR3 is 16 amino acids long. The V gene's germline CDR1 is MNHEY and CDR2 SMNVEV (reference sequence). V was clipped by 5 bases and J by 0 bases, with 14 bases between them. CDR3 nucleotides: TGTGCCAGCAGTGTTCTGCTAGGTCGCTCCTACAATGAGCAGTTCTTC. Translation: CASSVLLGRSYNEQFF.

J is TRBJ2-1 and V is TRBV30; 9 bases are shared with TRBD2. The CDR3 loop spans 16 amino acids. The V and J ends lost 0 bases and 7 bases, in that order; junction bases with no gene match: 10. Germline CDR1 GTSNPN, CDR2 SVGIG (reference sequence). Here the CDR3 DNA reads TGTGCCTGGAGTGTACTTGGCGGGGGGGCGGGGAATGAGCAGTTCTTC. As protein: CAWSVLGGGAGNEQFF.

This clone was observed a few times. This chain uses TRBV4-1 with TRBJ1-2; D gene uncertain. The CDR3 length is 14 residues. V was clipped by 2 bases and J by 3 bases, with 10 bases between them. Germline assignment: CDR1 MGHRA and CDR2 YSYEKL. CDR3 protein: CASSQSRNHYGYTF. The CDR3 DNA reads as TGCGCCAGCAGCCAATCCAGAAACCACTATGGCTACACCTTC.

J is TRBJ2-2 and V is TRBV5-1; TRBD1 matches 7 bases. Trimming removed 3 bases from V and 7 bases from J; junction bases left unmatched: 9. The CDR3 has 15 residues. Per the germline V gene, CDR1 is SGHRS and CDR2 is YFSETQ. CDR3 sequence reads: CASSYLTGFGGELFF. CDR3 DNA sequence: TGCGCCAGCAGCTACCTGACAGGGTTCGGCGGGGAGCTGTTTTTT.

The chain couples TRBV30 to TRBJ1-3; a weak D match, TRBD1 (5 bases). The germline gives CDR1 GTSNPN, CDR2 SVGIG (reference sequence). V lost 1 base and J 2 bases, leaving 6 bases between the germline ends. There are 13 residues in the CDR3. Here the CDR3 reads CAWSEGTGNTIYF. CDR3 DNA: TGTGCCTGGAGTGAGGGGACTGGAAACACCATATATTTT.